This paragraph reports one T cell receptor beta chain. Time point reported: after dendritic cell vaccination, including at tumor progression/relapse. Generated by immunoSEQ multiplex PCR, the TCRdb table keeps only in-frame clones and is missing some. The table includes roughly 62,000 clones, about 80% detected once. The sample is drawn from a study of glioma-infiltrating T cells after dendritic cell vaccination. Study-level information: Autologous tumor lysate-pulsed dendritic cell vaccination was given between the early 2000s and the early 2010s.

The CDR3 spans 16 residues. CDR1 and CDR2 (germline): SGHRS, YFSETQ. The V and J ends lost 4 bases and 1 base, in that order; junction bases with no gene match: 9. The TCR sequence derives from a human donor with glioblastoma. Sequences were derived from blood, sampled after dendritic cell vaccination. The chain combines TRBV5-1 with TRBJ1-1; 8 nucleotides agree with TRBD1. In nucleotides, the CDR3 is TGCGCCAGCAGCAAGGAGTGGGACAGGCAGAACACTGAAGCTTTCTTT. This sequence encodes CASSKEWDRQNTEAFF.